The TCR beta chain described here comes from a study of CXCR3-negative and CXCR3-positive naive CD8 T cells. Study-level findings and limits: Compared with CXCR3-negative naive cells, CXCR3-positive naive cells showed more hydrophobic TRB CDR3s.

A word on this clonotype: Its antigen is unidentified.

The libraries of TRB cDNA were constructed through 5' RACE using UMI labels. TCRdb reprocessed the 5' RACE reads, keeping one entry per CDR3 protein, no DNA. Listed are 100,000 or so distinct CDR3 sequences; 1.7% falls within the top ten. The source of this sequence is a human donor in good health. Some clones in this sample may be carry-over from other donors' samples. The specimen was naive CXCR3- CD8+ T cells from blood. As to subset: CD45RO-CCR7+CD27+CD95- naive CD8+ T cells lacking CXCR3 (TNR3-).

Here the CDR3 reads CAWTGATEAFF. The V and J genes are TRBV30 and TRBJ1-1; TCRdb calls TRBD1, which cannot be checked without DNA. The length of the CDR3 is 11 residues. The V gene's germline CDR1 is GTSNPN and CDR2 SVGIG (reference sequence). The variable domain in full, completed from reference TRBV30 and TRBJ1-1, reads SQTIHQWPATLVQPVGSPLSLECTVEGTSNPNLYWYRQAAGRGLQLLFYSVGIGQISSEVPQNLSASRPQDRQFILSSKKLLLSDSGFYLCAWTGATEAFFGQGTRLTVV.